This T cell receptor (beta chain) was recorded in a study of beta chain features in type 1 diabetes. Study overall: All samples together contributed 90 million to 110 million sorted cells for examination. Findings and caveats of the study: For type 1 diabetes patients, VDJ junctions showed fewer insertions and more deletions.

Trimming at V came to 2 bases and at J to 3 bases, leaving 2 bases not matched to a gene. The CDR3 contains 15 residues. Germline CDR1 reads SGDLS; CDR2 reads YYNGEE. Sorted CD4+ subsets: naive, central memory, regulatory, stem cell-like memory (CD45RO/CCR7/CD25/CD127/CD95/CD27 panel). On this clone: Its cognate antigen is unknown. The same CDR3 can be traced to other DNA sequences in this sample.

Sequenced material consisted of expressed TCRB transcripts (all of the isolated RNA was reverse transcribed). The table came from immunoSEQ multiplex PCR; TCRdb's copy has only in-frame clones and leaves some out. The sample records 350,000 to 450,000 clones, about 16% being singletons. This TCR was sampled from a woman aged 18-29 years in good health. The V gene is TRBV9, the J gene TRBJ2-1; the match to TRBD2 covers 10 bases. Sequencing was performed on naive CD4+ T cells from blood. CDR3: CASSVRLAGYNEQFF. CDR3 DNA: TGTGCCAGCAGCGTCCGACTAGCGGGCTACAATGAGCAGTTCTTC.